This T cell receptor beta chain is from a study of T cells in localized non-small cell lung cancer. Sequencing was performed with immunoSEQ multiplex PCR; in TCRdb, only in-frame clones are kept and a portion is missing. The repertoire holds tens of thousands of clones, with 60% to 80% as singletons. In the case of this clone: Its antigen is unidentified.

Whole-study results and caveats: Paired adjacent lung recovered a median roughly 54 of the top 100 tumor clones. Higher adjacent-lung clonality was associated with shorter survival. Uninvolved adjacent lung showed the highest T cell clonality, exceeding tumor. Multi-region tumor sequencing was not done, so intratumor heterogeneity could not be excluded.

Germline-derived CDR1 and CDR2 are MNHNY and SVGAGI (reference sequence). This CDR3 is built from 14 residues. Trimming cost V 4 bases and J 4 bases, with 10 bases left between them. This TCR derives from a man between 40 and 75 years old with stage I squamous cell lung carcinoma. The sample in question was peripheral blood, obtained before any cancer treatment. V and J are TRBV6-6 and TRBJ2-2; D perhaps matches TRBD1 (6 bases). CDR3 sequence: CASSSPRGTGELFF. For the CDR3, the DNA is TGTGCCAGCAGTTCCCCCAGGGGCACCGGGGAGCTGTTTTTT.